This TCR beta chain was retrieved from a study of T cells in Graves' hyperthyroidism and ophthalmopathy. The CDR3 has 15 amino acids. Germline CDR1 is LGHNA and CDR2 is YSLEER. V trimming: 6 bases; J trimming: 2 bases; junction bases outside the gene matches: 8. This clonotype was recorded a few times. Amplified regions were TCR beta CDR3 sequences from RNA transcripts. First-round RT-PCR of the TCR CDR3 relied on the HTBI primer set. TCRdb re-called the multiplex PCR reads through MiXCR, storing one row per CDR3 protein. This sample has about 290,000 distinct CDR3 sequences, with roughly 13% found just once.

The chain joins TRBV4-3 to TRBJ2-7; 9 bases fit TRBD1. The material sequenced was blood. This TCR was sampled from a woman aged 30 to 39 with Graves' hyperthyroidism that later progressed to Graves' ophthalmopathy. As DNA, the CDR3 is TGCGCCAGCAGTCACAGGGGGCGATTCCCCTACGAGCAGTACTTC. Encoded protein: CASSHRGRFPYEQYF.